Below are 2 T cell receptor beta chains sequenced from a single sample in a study of T cells and Merkel cell carcinoma outcomes. Assay used: immunoSEQ multiplex PCR; TCRdb lists only in-frame clones, some missing. The data contain approximately 20,000 clones, roughly 87% of them singletons. Sequences were obtained from tumor tissue from Merkel cell carcinoma. Receptors originate from a human donor with Merkel cell carcinoma.

The chain has TRBV15 and TRBJ2-3; D perhaps matches TRBD1 (6 bases). Looked up from germline, CDR1 is LNHNV and CDR2 is YYDKDF (reference sequence). The CDR3 loop spans 15 amino acids. V was shortened by 0 bases and J by 6 bases, with 13 bases between the two germline ends. The CDR3 loop is CATSRDEAGEDTQYF. In DNA, the CDR3 is TGTGCCACCAGCAGAGATGAGGCAGGGGAGGATACGCAGTATTTT.

The J gene is TRBJ2-7, the V gene TRBV11-3; D ambiguous. V was cut by 2 bases and J by 3 bases, with 2 bases left in between. The CDR3 covers 11 residues. Germline CDR1 SGHNT, CDR2 YENEEA. This CDR3 is CASSLFYEQYF. CDR3 in DNA: TGTGCCAGCAGCTTATTCTACGAGCAGTACTTC.